The next 28 T cell receptor beta chains were all read from a single sample in a study of shared clonotypes between healthy human individuals. Sequenced by immunoSEQ multiplex PCR; TCRdb stores in-frame clones only, minus some. Of 1 million to 1.2 million clones listed, around three quarters are singletons. Material: memory CD4+ T cells from PBMCs. Subset defined: CD45RA-negative fraction. The receptors were gathered from a man aged 18 to 29 in good health. Some clones in this sample may be carry-over from other donors' samples.

This clone was counted a single time. This chain joins TRBV6-5 and TRBJ2-7; 11 bases match TRBD2. Germline V gives CDR1 MNHEY, CDR2 SVGAGI. This CDR3 spans 13 amino acids. V trimming: 5 bases; J trimming: 3 bases; junction bases outside the gene matches: 0. The CDR3 is CASSGTSGYEQYF. CDR3 nucleotide sequence: TGTGCCAGCAGTGGGACTAGCGGCTACGAGCAGTACTTC.

The chain's CDR3 is CASREGTSGTYNEQFF. The CDR3 nucleotides read TGCGCCAGCAGAGAGGGGACTAGCGGGACCTACAATGAGCAGTTCTTC. The genes are TRBV5-1 and TRBJ2-1, with 13 bases matching TRBD2. Germline V gives CDR1 SGHRS, CDR2 YFSETQ. The V and J ends lost 5 bases and 2 bases, in that order; junction bases with no gene match: 4. The CDR3 has 16 residues.

This clone was found once. The rearrangement links TRBV6-6 to TRBJ1-5; D perhaps matches TRBD1 (5 bases). The CDR3 has 12 residues. Germline V gene data show CDR1 as MNHNY and CDR2 as SVGAGI (reference sequence). The V gene lost 9 bases and the J gene lost 2 bases, with 8 bases spanning the gap. Written as DNA, the CDR3 is TGTGCCAGTGGACAACGCAATCAGCCCCAGCATTTT. The encoded protein is CASGQRNQPQHF.

The chain links TRBV5-1 to TRBJ1-5; possibly TRBD1 for D (5 bases). V was pared by 0 bases and J by 7 bases, with 14 bases between. This CDR3 contains 15 residues. The germline V gene has CDR1 SGHRS and CDR2 YFSETQ. The CDR3: CASSLGSGWDQPQHF. The CDR3 nucleotides are TGCGCCAGCAGCTTGGGGTCCGGTTGGGACCAGCCCCAGCATTTT.

The J gene is TRBJ2-2, the V gene TRBV2; D is uncertain. Per germline, CDR1 SNHLY and CDR2 FYNNEI. The length of the CDR3 is 13 residues. V was shortened by 5 bases and J by 7 bases, with 11 bases between the two germline ends. CDR3 DNA: TGTGCCAGCAGTTTGAACCCTGGCGGGGAGCTGTTTTTT. Amino acid sequence: CASSLNPGGELFF.

J is TRBJ2-3 and V is TRBV7-2; D not certain. From germline, CDR1 is SGHTA and CDR2 FQGNSA. The CDR3 sequence is 14 residues long. V was pared by 4 bases and J by 0 bases, with 8 bases between. The CDR3 coding sequence is TGTGCCAGCAGCTGGAGAGAAAGCACAGATACGCAGTATTTT. It yields the protein CASSWRESTDTQYF.

This clone showed up many times. The chain uses TRBV5-1 and TRBJ2-3; D is perhaps TRBD2 (8 bases). The CDR3 totals 15 residues. V gave up 7 bases and J gave up 4 bases, with 19 bases separating them. The germline gives CDR1 SGHRS, CDR2 YFSETQ. CDR3 sequence: CASGPRGREADTQYF. DNA of the CDR3: TGCGCCAGCGGACCGAGGGGGCGGGAGGCAGATACGCAGTATTTT.

Comment on this clone: This probably arose from a read error, given a far larger clone one base away. V is TRBV6-1 and J is TRBJ2-5; D call uncertain. The DNA end is more similar to TRBJ2-7, so the J call may be wrong. This CDR3 has 11 amino acids. The germline gives CDR1 MNHNS, CDR2 SASEGT. CDR3 residues: CASSGYYEQYF. The CDR3 region has the DNA TGTGCCAGCAGTGGTTACTACGAGCAGTACTTC.

This sequence joins TRBV6-5 and TRBJ2-7, with a weak D call TRBD1 (6 bases). CDR3 length: 13 amino acids. Trimming took 3 bases from V and 7 from J, leaving 13 bases between them. Looked up from germline, CDR1 is MNHEY and CDR2 is SVGAGI. CDR3 loop: CASSYLRGGEQYF. As DNA, the CDR3 is TGTGCCAGCAGTTATCTCAGGGGCGGTGAGCAGTACTTC.

V is TRBV7-3 and J is TRBJ2-1; 8 bases map to TRBD2. V gave up 3 bases and J gave up 10 bases; unmatched junction bases: 8. CDR1 and CDR2 (germline): SGHTA, FQGTGA. CDR3 length equals 14 residues. Written as DNA, the CDR3 is TGTGCCAGCAGCTTCCCGGGACTAGAAGAAGAGCAGTTCTTC. Protein: CASSFPGLEEEQFF.

V is TRBV5-1 and J is TRBJ1-1, with 7 bases aligning to TRBD1. After removal of 2 bases from V and 5 bases from J, the junction contained 12 bases not matched to a gene. The CDR3 sequence is 16 residues long. CDR1 and CDR2 (germline): SGHRS, YFSETQ. For the CDR3, the DNA is TGCGCCAGCAGCTTCTCCGCCGGGACAGCAAGGACTGAAGCTTTCTTT. It is translated as CASSFSAGTARTEAFF. The entire variable domain, with the rest obtained from reference TRBV5-1 and TRBJ1-1, is as follows: KAGVTQTPRYLIKTRGQQVTLSCSPISGHRSVSWYQQTPGQGLQFLFEYFSETQRNKGNFPGRFSGRQFSNSRSEMNVSTLELGDSALYLCASSFSAGTARTEAFFGQGTRLTVV.

The rearrangement joins TRBV5-6 to TRBJ1-1, with TRBD1 identical over 7 bases. This CDR3 region has 16 residues. Germline lookup yields CDR1 SGHDT and CDR2 YYEEEE. After removal of 0 bases from V and 0 bases from J, the junction contained 5 bases not matched to a gene. CDR3 nucleotides: TGTGCCAGCAGCTTGGGGCTTGGGACAGTGAACACTGAAGCTTTCTTT. Amino acids: CASSLGLGTVNTEAFF.

At least ten counts were recorded for this clone. This rearrangement joins TRBV4-1 to TRBJ2-5, with TRBD2 as a possible D gene (6 bases). Trimming took off 5 bases at V and 4 bases at J, with 17 bases between the two ends. The CDR3 runs 15 residues. CDR1 MGHRA and CDR2 YSYEKL come from the germline V gene. The CDR3 DNA sequence: TGCGCCAGCAGCGGGAAGCTAGCGTCGGGAGAGACCCAGTACTTC. It encodes CASSGKLASGETQYF.

The rearrangement uses TRBV2 and TRBJ2-7; 7 bases align to TRBD1. The CDR3 sequence is 14 residues long. Unmatched junction bases numbered 12, after V lost 7 bases and J lost 6 bases. Germline V gene lookup returns CDR1 SNHLY and CDR2 FYNNEI. The CDR3 DNA follows: TGTGCCAGCACCAAGGACAGGAGGTTCGGCGAGCAGTACTTC. It codes for CASTKDRRFGEQYF.

The rearrangement links TRBV4-2 to TRBJ1-5, with D possibly being TRBD1 (5 bases). CDR1 is LGHNA, CDR2 YNFKEQ, per germline. V was pared by 3 bases and J by 4 bases, with 7 bases between. CDR3 length equals 13 residues. DNA of the CDR3: TGTGCCAGCAGCCAGGGACTGAATCAGCCCCAGCATTTT. Translated: CASSQGLNQPQHF.

This clone has only one observation. The rearrangement links TRBV30 to TRBJ2-3; D is perhaps TRBD1 or TRBD2 (5 bases each). Germline V gives CDR1 GTSNPN, CDR2 SVGIG (reference sequence). The CDR3 has 13 amino acids. V dropped 0 bases and J dropped 6 bases, with 10 bases sitting between them. The CDR3 DNA reads TGTGCCTGGAGTGTACAATGGGGGGATACGCAGTATTTT. It encodes CAWSVQWGDTQYF.

This clone has just a few counts. This could be a read error, since a much larger clone is one nucleotide away. Other nucleotide sequences from this sample produce the same CDR3. J is TRBJ1-1 and V is TRBV29-1; D not certain. The CDR3 extends over 10 amino acids. Trimming stripped 5 bases from V and 2 bases from J, with 3 bases between. Looked up from germline, CDR1 is SQVTM and CDR2 is ANQGSEA. As DNA, the CDR3 is TGCAGCGTTTCAAACACTGAAGCTTTCTTT. The encoded protein is CSVSNTEAFF. The full variable domain, with the rest looked up from reference TRBV29-1 and TRBJ1-1, is SAVISQKPSRDICQRGTSLTIQCQVDSQVTMMFWYRQQPGQSLTLIATANQGSEATYESGFVIDKFPISRPNLTFSTLTVSNMSPEDSSIYLCSVSNTEAFFGQGTRLTVV.

The chain combines TRBV4-1 with TRBJ2-7; 8 nucleotides agree with TRBD1. V was clipped by 3 bases and J by 4 bases; unmatched bases: 2. The CDR3 is 13 amino acids. Germline V gene lookup returns CDR1 MGHRA and CDR2 YSYEKL. CDR3 loop: CASSQDRDYEQYF. In nucleotides, the CDR3 is TGCGCCAGCAGCCAGGACAGGGATTACGAGCAGTACTTC.

The gene calls are TRBV4-1 and TRBJ2-1, with 11 bases that match TRBD2. CDR1 MGHRA and CDR2 YSYEKL come from the germline V gene. The CDR3 loop spans 16 amino acids. V trimming: 3 bases; J trimming: 3 bases; junction bases outside the gene matches: 4. CDR3 in amino acids: CASSQVTSGSYNEQFF. The DNA of the CDR3 is TGCGCCAGCAGCCAGGTCACTAGCGGGAGCTACAATGAGCAGTTCTTC.

The J gene is TRBJ2-5, the V gene TRBV29-1; TRBD2 might be the D (6 bases). The CDR3 contains 14 residues. Germline V lookup: CDR1 SQVTM, CDR2 ANQGSEA. V dropped 5 bases and J dropped 5 bases, with 18 bases sitting between them. Here the CDR3 reads CSVYRLAVGETQYF. DNA for the CDR3: TGCAGCGTTTATAGGTTAGCGGTGGGGGAGACCCAGTACTTC.

The chain uses TRBV28 and TRBJ1-5; D gene uncertain. Germline CDR1 MDHEN, CDR2 SYDVKM. This CDR3 has 15 amino acids. V was shortened by 3 bases and J by 3 bases, with 12 bases between the two germline ends. CDR3 amino acids: CASSLWRTYNQPQHF. CDR3 bases: TGTGCCAGCAGTTTGTGGCGCACCTACAATCAGCCCCAGCATTTT.

CDR3 coding DNA: TGCGCCAGCAGCCAAGGGTTCGCGGCGGGGCAGGGGGGGGCTTTCTTT. Residues: CASSQGFAAGQGGAFF. The chain employs TRBV4-1 and TRBJ1-1; 7 bases are shared with TRBD1. The CDR3 spans 16 residues. The germline V gene encodes CDR1 MGHRA and CDR2 YSYEKL. J lost 11 bases, V lost 1 base, and 16 bases had no gene match.

The chain combines TRBV7-9 with TRBJ1-2; 9 bases are a match to TRBD1. V was pared by 5 bases and J by 2 bases, with 6 bases of the junction left unmatched. CDR3 length: 15 amino acids. CDR1 SEHNR and CDR2 FQNEAQ come from the germline V gene (reference sequence). CDR3 sequence reads: CASSPWTGANYGYTF. CDR3 DNA: TGTGCCAGCAGCCCTTGGACAGGGGCGAACTATGGCTACACCTTC.

The chain is built from TRBV7-6 and TRBJ2-7; 10 bases are a match to TRBD2. Germline-derived CDR1 and CDR2 are SGHVS and FNYEAQ. This CDR3 is 15 amino acids long. Losses at the gene ends were 4 bases for V and 2 bases for J; bases not matched to a gene: 5. The CDR3 spells CASSSLSGRTYEQYF. The CDR3 region has the DNA TGTGCCAGCAGCTCACTTAGCGGGAGGACCTACGAGCAGTACTTC.

The chain has TRBV4-3 and TRBJ2-2; the match to TRBD2 covers 10 bases. The CDR3 has 16 amino acids. The V segment lost 5 bases and the J segment 0 bases; nucleotides outside the gene matches: 3. Germline CDR1 and CDR2: LGHNA and YSLEER. The CDR3 spells CASSSGLAANTGELFF. For the CDR3, the DNA is TGCGCCAGCAGCTCAGGACTAGCGGCGAACACCGGGGAGCTGTTTTTT.

Written as DNA, the CDR3 is TGTGCCAGCAGGGCCGGGACAGGGTACGCCGAGCAGTACTTC. It codes for CASRAGTGYAEQYF. The V call is TRBV2, the J call TRBJ2-7; TRBD1 matches 9 bases. Germline values: CDR1 SNHLY, CDR2 FYNNEI. The CDR3 covers 14 residues. The V segment lost 6 bases and the J segment 6 bases; nucleotides outside the gene matches: 9.

The chain recombines TRBV27 with TRBJ1-3; no clear D. The CDR3 sequence is 14 residues long. Trimming stripped 6 bases from V and 4 bases from J, with 13 bases between. The germline V gene has CDR1 MNHEY and CDR2 SMNVEV (reference sequence). CDR3 residues: CASRRDMSGNTIYF. DNA of the CDR3: TGTGCCAGCAGAAGAGACATGTCAGGAAACACCATATATTTT.

There are a few counts of this clone. The V gene is TRBV19, the J gene TRBJ1-4; D is perhaps TRBD1 (5 bases). Germline CDR1 and CDR2: LNHDA and SQIVND (reference sequence). CDR3 size: 15 residues. The ends were cut back, 5 bases at V and 10 bases at J, with 20 bases in the middle. CDR3 protein: CASSLDRFGTRKLFF. The CDR3 nucleotides read TGTGCCAGTAGTCTGGACCGCTTTGGGACCCGAAAACTGTTTTTT.